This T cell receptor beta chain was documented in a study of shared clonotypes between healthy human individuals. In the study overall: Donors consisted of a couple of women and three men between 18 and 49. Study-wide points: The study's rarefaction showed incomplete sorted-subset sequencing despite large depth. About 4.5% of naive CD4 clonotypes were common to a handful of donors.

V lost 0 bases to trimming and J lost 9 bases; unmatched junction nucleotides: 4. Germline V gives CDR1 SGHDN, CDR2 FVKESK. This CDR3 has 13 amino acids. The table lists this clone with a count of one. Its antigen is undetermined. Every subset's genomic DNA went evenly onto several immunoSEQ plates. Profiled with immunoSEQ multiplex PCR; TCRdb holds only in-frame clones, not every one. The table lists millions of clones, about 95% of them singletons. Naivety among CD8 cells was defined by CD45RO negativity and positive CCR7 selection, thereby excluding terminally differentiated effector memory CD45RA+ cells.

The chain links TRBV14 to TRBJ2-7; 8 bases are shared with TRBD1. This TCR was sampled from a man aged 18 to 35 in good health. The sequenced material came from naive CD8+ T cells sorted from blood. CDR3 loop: CASSQDFGTGQYF. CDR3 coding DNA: TGTGCCAGCAGCCAAGATTTCGGGACAGGGCAGTACTTC.